The present T cell receptor beta chain was sequenced within a study of CD8 T cells in Susac syndrome. Per the germline V gene, CDR1 is SNHLY and CDR2 is FYNNEI. V gave up 2 bases and J gave up 4 bases; unmatched junction bases: 7. The CDR3 loop spans 16 amino acids. With random hexamers, about 0.5 to 1 ug RNA was reverse transcribed. The amplification used immunoSEQ multiplex PCR on TCR beta CDR3; it spanned 54 Vbeta and 13 Jbeta. One entry per CDR3 protein results from TCRdb running MiXCR on the immunoSEQ multiplex PCR reads. The repertoire holds around 45,000 distinct CDR3 sequences, 80% to 95% seen once, with roughly 0.52% in the top ten. TCR beta from blood CD8+ and CD4+ T cells was sequenced.

The sample taken for sequencing was CD8+ T cells from PBMCs. The TCR comes from a human donor in good health. The V and J genes are TRBV2 and TRBJ2-7; 11 nucleotides match TRBD2. The CDR3 sequence is CASSETQGLAEYEQYF. CDR3 coding DNA: TGTGCCAGCAGTGAAACCCAGGGACTAGCGGAATACGAGCAGTACTTC.